A selection of T cell receptor beta chains follows, all from one sample in a study of T cells after somatic rescue of genetic block. Libraries were prepared by immunoSEQ multiplex PCR; TCRdb keeps only in-frame clonotypes and omits some of them. The repertoire holds approximately 11,000 clones, with about 81% as singletons. Sequencing input: peripheral blood mononuclear cells (PBMCs). The receptors shown here come from a boy aged 10-17 years. The CDR3 runs from the conserved cysteine through the conserved F or W.

TRBJ1-1 | TRBV7-9 | CASSLLNTEAFF
TRBJ1-1 | TRBV2 | CASSDSKNTEAFF
TRBJ1-5 | TRBV28 | CASRYDRGGDQPQHF
TRBJ2-1 | TRBV15 | CATSTGGSDEQFF
TRBJ2-7 | TRBV2 | CARPRENSGPRNEQYF
TRBJ2-2 | TRBV11-2 | CASRTGALSTGELFF
TRBJ1-5 | TRBV6-1 | CASSEKVVTVASQPQHF
TRBJ2-2 | TRBV7-2 | CASSSGRADTGELFF
TRBJ2-1 | TRBV2 | CASKGVGTGGFEQFF
TRBJ1-6 | TRBV13 | CASSLGNSPLHF
TRBJ2-3 | TRBV9 | CASGGDTDTQYF
TRBJ1-2 | TRBV10-3 | CATRGTGNLSGYTF
TRBJ2-1 | TRBV9 | CASGYSGGARNEQFF
TRBJ2-3 | TRBV29-1 | CSVGGDTDTQYF
TRBJ2-3 | TRBV19 | CASGLARTDTQYF
TRBJ1-2 | TRBV25-1 | CASIPGPRCTNYGYTF
TRBJ2-7 | TRBV11-3 | CASSGGFERGPYEQYF
TRBJ1-5 | TRBV27 | CASSNLRQVGVYSNQPQHF
TRBJ2-7 | TRBV18 | CASSQTTGYEQYF
TRBJ2-7 | TRBV11-2 | CASSRTSGRVGSYEQYF
TRBJ1-2 | TRBV19 | CASSSMVGGYTF
TRBJ1-1 | TRBV5-5 | CASSWGQGGTEAFF
TRBJ2-7 | TRBV4-2 | CASSQGGGYEQYF
TRBJ1-2 | TRBV4-2 | CASSQDPPEALEGYTF
TRBJ1-1 | TRBV7-2 | CASSPDRRLGAFF
TRBJ1-3 | TRBV14 | CASSQRRDLSGNTIYF
TRBJ2-6 | TRBV5-4 | CAGHKSSSGANVLTF
TRBJ2-7 | TRBV5-1 | CASSLPRDRGPEQYF
TRBJ2-7 | TRBV14 | CASSQDIGQGKVDEQYF
TRBJ2-3 | TRBV10-1 | CASSESRTGQVGYHADTQYF
TRBJ2-7 | TRBV2 | CASIGGSTYEQYF
TRBJ2-3 | TRBV29-1 | CSGSPLGDTQYF
TRBJ1-3 | TRBV6-6 | CASSLSGNTIYF
TRBJ2-3 | TRBV11-1 | CASSPRSGRTTQYF
TRBJ2-4 | TRBV15 | CATLGDSKNIQYF
TRBJ2-7 | TRBV27 | CASSREPGRSYEQYF
TRBJ1-5 | TRBV2 | CASSEGDWGDAQPQHF
TRBJ2-2 | TRBV4-2 | CASSQGLAGRTGELFF
TRBJ2-1 | TRBV27 | CASSLYPTGRNEQFF
TRBJ2-4 | TRBV5-4 | CASSSGQGAGKNIQYF
TRBJ1-3 | TRBV21-1 | CASGPPSGNTIYF
TRBJ1-2 | TRBV7-6 | CASSSAGEGNYGYTF
TRBJ2-5 | TRBV7-8 | CASSARQGQGTQYF
TRBJ2-2 | TRBV2 | CATRQPRGSGELFF
TRBJ2-7 | TRBV4-1 | CASSQEDRPYEQYF
TRBJ1-2 | TRBV9 | CASSVAGFRYGYTF
TRBJ2-1 | TRBV19 | CASSNRGDSYNEQFF
TRBJ1-1 | TRBV6-6 | CASSFLYRGRSEAFF
TRBJ1-4 | TRBV5-6 | CASSLGRGLGPNEKLFF
TRBJ2-7 | TRBV13 | CASSLGQGNEQYF
TRBJ2-6 | TRBV5-6 | CASSLQGSGANVLTF
TRBJ2-1 | TRBV4-2 | CASSQDRASDDNEQFF
TRBJ2-7 | TRBV28 | CASSIFRGPLYEQYF
TRBJ2-7 | TRBV7-8 | CASSSQGGSSYEQYF
TRBJ2-2 | TRBV29-1 | CSAGGRQGGTANTGELFF
TRBJ2-6 | TRBV2 | CASRAFHSGANVLTF
TRBJ2-7 | TRBV10-3 | CAITPGTVDEQYF